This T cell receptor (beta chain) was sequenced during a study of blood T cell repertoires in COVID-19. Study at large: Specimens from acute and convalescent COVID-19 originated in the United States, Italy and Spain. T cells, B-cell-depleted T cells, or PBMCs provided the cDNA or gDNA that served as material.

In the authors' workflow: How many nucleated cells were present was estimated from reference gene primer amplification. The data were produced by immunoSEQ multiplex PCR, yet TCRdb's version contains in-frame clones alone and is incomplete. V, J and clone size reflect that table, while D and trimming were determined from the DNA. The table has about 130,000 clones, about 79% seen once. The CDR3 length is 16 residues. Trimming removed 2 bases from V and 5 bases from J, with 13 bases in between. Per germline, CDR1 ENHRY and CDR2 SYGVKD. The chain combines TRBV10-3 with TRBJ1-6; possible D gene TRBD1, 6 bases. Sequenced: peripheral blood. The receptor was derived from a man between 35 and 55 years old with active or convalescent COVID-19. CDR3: CAISEVEDSNNSPLHF. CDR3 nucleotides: TGTGCCATCAGTGAGGTAGAGGACAGCAATAATTCACCCCTCCACTTT.